The 26 T cell receptor beta chains below all came from one sample that was sequenced in a study of human T cells and chemical hapten exposure. TCRdb re-called the RACE reads through MiXCR, storing one row per CDR3 protein. The sample has approximately 400,000 distinct CDR3 sequences; less than 6.5% are singletons. The sample's time point: pre-sensitization, week 0. Treatment noted: therapeutic diphenylcyclopropenone sensitization with weekly scalp DPC. This specimen was whole blood, taken in connection with sensitization to the hapten diphenylcyclopropenone (DPC). These receptors all stem from a woman aged 45 to 65 with alopecia areata. Some clones in this sample may be carry-over from other donors' samples.

This clonotype was seen at least ten times. This CDR3 is CASSLEPLLAGGTDTQYF. The CDR3 bases are TGTGCCAGCAGCTTAGAGCCCCTTCTAGCGGGAGGCACAGATACGCAGTATTTT. This chain links TRBV7-9 with TRBJ2-3; 10 bases agree with TRBD2. J gave up 1 base and V 1 base, and 8 bases lay outside the gene matches. Per the germline V gene, CDR1 is SEHNR and CDR2 is FQNEAQ (reference sequence). This CDR3 comprises 18 residues. The complete variable domain, with remaining parts taken from reference TRBV7-9 and TRBJ2-3, reads DTGVSQNPRHKITKRGQNVTFRCDPISEHNRLYWYRQTLGQGPEFLTYFQNEAQLEKSRLLSDRFSAERPKGSFSTLEIQRTEQGDSAMYLCASSLEPLLAGGTDTQYFGPGTRLTVL.

This clonotype was recorded at least ten times. The J gene is TRBJ1-6, the V gene TRBV5-5; 7 bases fit TRBD1. Trimming took 3 bases from V and 12 from J; bases not matched to a gene: 12. Looked up from germline, CDR1 is SGHKS and CDR2 is YYEKEE (reference sequence). The CDR3 has 15 residues. This CDR3 is CASSWVRTGSGPLHF. In DNA, the CDR3 is TGTGCCAGCAGCTGGGTCAGGACAGGTTCGGGACCCCTCCACTTT.

The sample holds many counts of this clonotype. A read error is possible here, since a much larger clone lies one base away. The chain uses TRBV13 and TRBJ2-3, with unresolved D. Germline V gives CDR1 PRHDT, CDR2 FYEKMQ (reference sequence). The ends were cut back, 5 bases at V and 3 bases at J, with 3 bases in the middle. The CDR3 contains 11 residues. DNA for the CDR3: TGTGCCAGCAGCCAAACAGATACGCAGTATTTT. Translated: CASSQTDTQYF.

This clonotype was recorded a few times. This chain connects TRBV5-1 to TRBJ2-7, with 7 bases identical to TRBD1. Unmatched junction bases numbered 3, after V lost 3 bases and J lost 6 bases. The CDR3 runs 12 residues. Germline V gene data show CDR1 as SGHRS and CDR2 as YFSETQ. The CDR3 DNA reads TGCGCCAGCAGCTACGACAGGGCCGAGCAGTACTTC. As protein: CASSYDRAEQYF.

This clonotype was seen ten or more times. The chain employs TRBV3-1 and TRBJ2-1; 7 nucleotides align to TRBD1. CDR1 and CDR2 from the germline V gene are LGHDT and YNNKEL (reference sequence). Unmatched junction bases numbered 13, after V lost 5 bases and J lost 6 bases. The CDR3 consists of 16 residues. The CDR3 DNA reads TGTGCCAGCAGCTCCCCTACCCTCCGACAGGGCAATGAGCAGTTCTTC. Amino acid sequence: CASSSPTLRQGNEQFF.

This clonotype has just a few counts. This rearrangement joins TRBV27 to TRBJ1-2, with 9 bases lining up with TRBD1. Per the germline V gene, CDR1 is MNHEY and CDR2 is SMNVEV (reference sequence). CDR3 length: 14 residues. The ends lost 8 bases at V and 4 bases at J; junction bases unmatched: 8. As DNA, the CDR3 is TGTGCCAGCCTCCCGACAGGGGGTGGCTATGGCTACACCTTC. It translates to CASLPTGGGYGYTF.

This clonotype was recorded a few times. The CDR3 nucleotides are TGCGCCAGCAGTTGGCTAGCGGGAGGGGCAGATACGCAGTATTTT. Amino acid sequence: CASSWLAGGADTQYF. The rearrangement links TRBV5-1 to TRBJ2-3, with 12 bases matching TRBD2. The V gene's germline CDR1 is SGHRS and CDR2 YFSETQ. The J segment lost 4 bases and the V segment lost 5 bases, leaving 5 bases of the junction unmatched. CDR3 length equals 15 residues.

This clonotype was seen many times. The rearrangement uses TRBV13 and TRBJ2-6, with a tentative D call TRBD1 (6 bases). Trimming cost V 4 bases and J 1 base, with 8 bases left between them. This CDR3 is built from 15 residues. Germline V lookup: CDR1 PRHDT, CDR2 FYEKMQ (reference sequence). CDR3 DNA: TGTGCCAGCAGCTCCAGGGGATCTGGGGCCAACGTCCTGACTTTC. This encodes CASSSRGSGANVLTF.

Ten or more counts support this clonotype. J is TRBJ2-3 and V is TRBV7-2; D remains ambiguous. CDR3 length: 12 residues. The germline gives CDR1 SGHTA, CDR2 FQGNSA. V lost 6 bases to trimming and J lost 3 bases, with 7 bases between them. The CDR3 loop is CASSPQTDTQYF. The CDR3 DNA sequence: TGTGCCAGCAGTCCACAGACAGATACGCAGTATTTT.

In its sample, this clonotype was seen many times. The chain combines TRBV12-3 or TRBV12-4 with TRBJ2-3; D is possibly TRBD2 (5 bases). The CDR3 extends over 13 amino acids. The germline V and J ends were trimmed by 7 bases and 0 bases, with 8 bases remaining between them. In DNA form, the CDR3 reads TGTGCCAGCACCCGGACTAGCACAGATACGCAGTATTTT. It encodes CASTRTSTDTQYF.

This clonotype was picked up a small number of times. The chain uses TRBV6-5 and TRBJ2-5, with 8 positions matching TRBD1. The CDR3 length is 14 residues. Germline CDR1 and CDR2: MNHEY and SVGAGI. After removal of 5 bases from V and 3 bases from J, the junction contained 5 bases not matched to a gene. The CDR3 DNA is TGTGCCAGCAGTGCGGGACAGGCGAAAGAGACCCAGTACTTC. Its translation: CASSAGQAKETQYF.

The sample holds a few counts of this clonotype. This sequence joins TRBV11-2 and TRBJ2-1; D is unresolved. CDR1 is SGHAT, CDR2 FQNNGV, per germline. There are 13 residues in the CDR3. V was trimmed by 0 bases and J by 9 bases, leaving 9 bases between them. The CDR3 loop reads CASSLDYTGEQFF. The DNA for the CDR3 is TGTGCCAGCAGCTTAGACTATACTGGTGAGCAGTTCTTC.

The chain has TRBV27 and TRBJ1-5; D uncertain. The CDR3 loop spans 15 amino acids. The V gene's germline CDR1 is MNHEY and CDR2 SMNVEV (reference sequence). Trimming removed 3 bases at V and 1 base at J, with 10 bases between. Here the CDR3 DNA reads TGTGCCAGCAGTTTGTCCTTGGCCAGCAATCAGCCCCAGCATTTT. Translated: CASSLSLASNQPQHF.

The genes are TRBV10-1 and TRBJ2-3; no clear D gene. The CDR3 is made up of 12 amino acids. Germline values: CDR1 WNHNN, CDR2 SYGVQD (reference sequence). V lost 0 bases to trimming and J lost 4 bases, with 2 bases between them. This CDR3 reads CASSESADTQYF. The DNA of the CDR3 is TGCGCCAGCAGTGAGTCTGCAGATACGCAGTATTTT.

In its sample, this clonotype was seen many times. The chain links TRBV11-2 to TRBJ2-3, with D perhaps matching TRBD2 (6 bases). The CDR3 is 13 residues long. The germline CDR1 and CDR2 sequences are SGHAT and FQNNGV. Trimming removed 3 bases at V and 4 bases at J, with 8 bases between. The CDR3 sequence is CASSLGLSDTQYF. CDR3 DNA: TGTGCCAGCAGCTTGGGACTGTCAGATACGCAGTATTTT.

The sample holds many counts of this clonotype. The genes are TRBV14 and TRBJ2-1, with D perhaps being TRBD1 or TRBD2 (5 bases each). From germline, CDR1 is SGHDN and CDR2 FVKESK. V was clipped by 4 bases and J by 6 bases, with 13 bases between them. The CDR3 totals 14 residues. As DNA, the CDR3 is TGTGCCAGCAGCCCGCGGTCGAGGGGCAATGAGCAGTTCTTC. Amino acids: CASSPRSRGNEQFF.

The sample holds many counts of this clonotype. The rearrangement joins TRBV29-1 to TRBJ1-2; the match to TRBD1 covers 10 bases. The germline CDR1 and CDR2 sequences are SQVTM and ANQGSEA. CDR3 length: 13 residues. V shed 7 bases and J 8 bases; nucleotides not matched to a gene: 10. Here the CDR3 reads CSALLTGGGGYTF. DNA of the CDR3: TGCAGCGCCCTACTGACAGGGGGCGGAGGCTACACCTTC.

The chain combines TRBV20-1 with TRBJ1-5; 10 bases fit TRBD1. Losses at the gene ends were 0 bases for V and 5 bases for J; bases not matched to a gene: 7. CDR1 and CDR2 from the germline V gene are DFQATT and SNEGSKA (reference sequence). This CDR3 comprises 16 residues. In DNA, the CDR3 is TGCAGTGCTAGAGATAGGACAGGGGGTTTATATCAGCCCCAGCATTTT. Translated, it gives CSARDRTGGLYQPQHF.

This rearrangement joins TRBV29-1 to TRBJ2-5, with D perhaps matching TRBD1 (5 bases). The CDR3 is 11 amino acids. The germline V gene encodes CDR1 SQVTM and CDR2 ANQGSEA. The ends were cut back, 4 bases at V and 3 bases at J, with 6 bases in the middle. The CDR3 DNA reads TGCAGCGTTGTCAGGGAAGAGACCCAGTACTTC. Translation gives CSVVREETQYF.

V usage is TRBV5-5 and J usage is TRBJ2-7, with 7 bases fitting TRBD2. Germline V gives CDR1 SGHKS, CDR2 YYEKEE (reference sequence). V was clipped by 3 bases and J by 6 bases; unmatched bases: 12. The CDR3 is 15 residues long. CDR3 protein: CASSSQDGRGPEQYF. DNA for the CDR3: TGTGCCAGCAGCTCTCAAGATGGGAGGGGCCCCGAGCAGTACTTC.

This clonotype was seen many times. The chain combines TRBV14 with TRBJ1-2; 10 nucleotides align to TRBD1. The CDR3 runs 17 residues. The germline V gene encodes CDR1 SGHDN and CDR2 FVKESK. V lost 1 base to trimming and J lost 1 base; unmatched junction nucleotides: 6. Written as DNA, the CDR3 is TGTGCCAGCAGCCAAGGCTTCGGACAGGGGGATAACTATGGCTACACCTTC. It is translated as CASSQGFGQGDNYGYTF.

The CDR3 nucleotides are TGTGCCAGCAGCTTAGGAAGCGGGGGTGCCAATGAGCAGTTCTTC. Translation gives CASSLGSGGANEQFF. V is TRBV7-8 and J is TRBJ2-1, with TRBD2 identical over 8 bases. CDR3 length: 15 amino acids. The germline gives CDR1 SGHVS, CDR2 FQNEAQ. Trimming took 1 base from V and 6 from J; bases not matched to a gene: 5.

The table lists this clonotype with a few counts. The J gene is TRBJ2-2, the V gene TRBV29-1; D not certain. This CDR3 region has 13 residues. Germline assignment: CDR1 SQVTM and CDR2 ANQGSEA. The ends were cut back, 7 bases at V and 3 bases at J, with 12 bases in the middle. This CDR3 is CSGLWRDTGELFF. CDR3 in DNA: TGCAGCGGGCTTTGGCGTGACACCGGGGAGCTGTTTTTT.

This chain uses TRBV18 with TRBJ1-4; D remains unclear. The germline V gene has CDR1 KGHSH and CDR2 LQKENI. With 2 bases removed from V and 0 bases from J, the gap between germline ends came to 4 bases. The CDR3 sequence is 14 residues long. As DNA, the CDR3 is TGTGCCAGCTCACCATCTGCAACTAATGAAAAACTGTTTTTT. Translation: CASSPSATNEKLFF.

The table lists this clonotype with many counts. The chain couples TRBV27 to TRBJ1-1; perhaps TRBD1 as D (5 bases). V lost 2 bases and J 5 bases, leaving 9 bases between the germline ends. CDR1 is MNHEY and CDR2 is SMNVEV in the germline V gene (reference sequence). This CDR3 spans 13 amino acids. In nucleotides, the CDR3 is TGTGCCAGCAGTTTACAGGGTTGGACTGAAGCTTTCTTT. Translation gives CASSLQGWTEAFF.

This clonotype was detected many times. V and J are TRBV15 and TRBJ2-3; D may be TRBD2 (6 bases). The CDR3 consists of 14 residues. Germline V lookup: CDR1 LNHNV, CDR2 YYDKDF (reference sequence). V was cut by 0 bases and J by 2 bases, with 6 bases left in between. The CDR3 protein is CATSRELATDTQYF. The CDR3 DNA reads TGTGCCACCAGCAGAGAACTAGCCACAGATACGCAGTATTTT.